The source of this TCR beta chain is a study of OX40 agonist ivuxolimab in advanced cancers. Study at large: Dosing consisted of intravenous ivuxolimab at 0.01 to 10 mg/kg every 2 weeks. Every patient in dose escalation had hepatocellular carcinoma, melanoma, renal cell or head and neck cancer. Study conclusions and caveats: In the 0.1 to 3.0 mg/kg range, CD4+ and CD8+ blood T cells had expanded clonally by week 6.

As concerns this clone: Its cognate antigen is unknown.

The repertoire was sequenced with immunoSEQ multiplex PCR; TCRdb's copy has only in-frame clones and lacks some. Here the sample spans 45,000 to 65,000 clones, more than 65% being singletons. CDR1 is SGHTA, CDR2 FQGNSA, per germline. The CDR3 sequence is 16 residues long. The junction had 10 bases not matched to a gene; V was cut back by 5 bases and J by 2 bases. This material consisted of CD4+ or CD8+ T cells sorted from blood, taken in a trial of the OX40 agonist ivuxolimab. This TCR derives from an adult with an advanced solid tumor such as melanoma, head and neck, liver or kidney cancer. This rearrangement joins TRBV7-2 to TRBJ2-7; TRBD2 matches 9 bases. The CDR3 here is CASSRGAGGNPYEQYF. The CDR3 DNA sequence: TGTGCCAGCAGCCGTGGAGCGGGGGGAAACCCCTACGAGCAGTACTTC. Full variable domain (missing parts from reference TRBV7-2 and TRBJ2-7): GAGVSQSPSNKVTEKGKDVELRCDPISGHTALYWYRQSLGQGLEFLIYFQGNSAPDKSGLPSDRFSAERTGGSVSTLTIQRTQQEDSAVYLCASSRGAGGNPYEQYFGPGTRLTVT.